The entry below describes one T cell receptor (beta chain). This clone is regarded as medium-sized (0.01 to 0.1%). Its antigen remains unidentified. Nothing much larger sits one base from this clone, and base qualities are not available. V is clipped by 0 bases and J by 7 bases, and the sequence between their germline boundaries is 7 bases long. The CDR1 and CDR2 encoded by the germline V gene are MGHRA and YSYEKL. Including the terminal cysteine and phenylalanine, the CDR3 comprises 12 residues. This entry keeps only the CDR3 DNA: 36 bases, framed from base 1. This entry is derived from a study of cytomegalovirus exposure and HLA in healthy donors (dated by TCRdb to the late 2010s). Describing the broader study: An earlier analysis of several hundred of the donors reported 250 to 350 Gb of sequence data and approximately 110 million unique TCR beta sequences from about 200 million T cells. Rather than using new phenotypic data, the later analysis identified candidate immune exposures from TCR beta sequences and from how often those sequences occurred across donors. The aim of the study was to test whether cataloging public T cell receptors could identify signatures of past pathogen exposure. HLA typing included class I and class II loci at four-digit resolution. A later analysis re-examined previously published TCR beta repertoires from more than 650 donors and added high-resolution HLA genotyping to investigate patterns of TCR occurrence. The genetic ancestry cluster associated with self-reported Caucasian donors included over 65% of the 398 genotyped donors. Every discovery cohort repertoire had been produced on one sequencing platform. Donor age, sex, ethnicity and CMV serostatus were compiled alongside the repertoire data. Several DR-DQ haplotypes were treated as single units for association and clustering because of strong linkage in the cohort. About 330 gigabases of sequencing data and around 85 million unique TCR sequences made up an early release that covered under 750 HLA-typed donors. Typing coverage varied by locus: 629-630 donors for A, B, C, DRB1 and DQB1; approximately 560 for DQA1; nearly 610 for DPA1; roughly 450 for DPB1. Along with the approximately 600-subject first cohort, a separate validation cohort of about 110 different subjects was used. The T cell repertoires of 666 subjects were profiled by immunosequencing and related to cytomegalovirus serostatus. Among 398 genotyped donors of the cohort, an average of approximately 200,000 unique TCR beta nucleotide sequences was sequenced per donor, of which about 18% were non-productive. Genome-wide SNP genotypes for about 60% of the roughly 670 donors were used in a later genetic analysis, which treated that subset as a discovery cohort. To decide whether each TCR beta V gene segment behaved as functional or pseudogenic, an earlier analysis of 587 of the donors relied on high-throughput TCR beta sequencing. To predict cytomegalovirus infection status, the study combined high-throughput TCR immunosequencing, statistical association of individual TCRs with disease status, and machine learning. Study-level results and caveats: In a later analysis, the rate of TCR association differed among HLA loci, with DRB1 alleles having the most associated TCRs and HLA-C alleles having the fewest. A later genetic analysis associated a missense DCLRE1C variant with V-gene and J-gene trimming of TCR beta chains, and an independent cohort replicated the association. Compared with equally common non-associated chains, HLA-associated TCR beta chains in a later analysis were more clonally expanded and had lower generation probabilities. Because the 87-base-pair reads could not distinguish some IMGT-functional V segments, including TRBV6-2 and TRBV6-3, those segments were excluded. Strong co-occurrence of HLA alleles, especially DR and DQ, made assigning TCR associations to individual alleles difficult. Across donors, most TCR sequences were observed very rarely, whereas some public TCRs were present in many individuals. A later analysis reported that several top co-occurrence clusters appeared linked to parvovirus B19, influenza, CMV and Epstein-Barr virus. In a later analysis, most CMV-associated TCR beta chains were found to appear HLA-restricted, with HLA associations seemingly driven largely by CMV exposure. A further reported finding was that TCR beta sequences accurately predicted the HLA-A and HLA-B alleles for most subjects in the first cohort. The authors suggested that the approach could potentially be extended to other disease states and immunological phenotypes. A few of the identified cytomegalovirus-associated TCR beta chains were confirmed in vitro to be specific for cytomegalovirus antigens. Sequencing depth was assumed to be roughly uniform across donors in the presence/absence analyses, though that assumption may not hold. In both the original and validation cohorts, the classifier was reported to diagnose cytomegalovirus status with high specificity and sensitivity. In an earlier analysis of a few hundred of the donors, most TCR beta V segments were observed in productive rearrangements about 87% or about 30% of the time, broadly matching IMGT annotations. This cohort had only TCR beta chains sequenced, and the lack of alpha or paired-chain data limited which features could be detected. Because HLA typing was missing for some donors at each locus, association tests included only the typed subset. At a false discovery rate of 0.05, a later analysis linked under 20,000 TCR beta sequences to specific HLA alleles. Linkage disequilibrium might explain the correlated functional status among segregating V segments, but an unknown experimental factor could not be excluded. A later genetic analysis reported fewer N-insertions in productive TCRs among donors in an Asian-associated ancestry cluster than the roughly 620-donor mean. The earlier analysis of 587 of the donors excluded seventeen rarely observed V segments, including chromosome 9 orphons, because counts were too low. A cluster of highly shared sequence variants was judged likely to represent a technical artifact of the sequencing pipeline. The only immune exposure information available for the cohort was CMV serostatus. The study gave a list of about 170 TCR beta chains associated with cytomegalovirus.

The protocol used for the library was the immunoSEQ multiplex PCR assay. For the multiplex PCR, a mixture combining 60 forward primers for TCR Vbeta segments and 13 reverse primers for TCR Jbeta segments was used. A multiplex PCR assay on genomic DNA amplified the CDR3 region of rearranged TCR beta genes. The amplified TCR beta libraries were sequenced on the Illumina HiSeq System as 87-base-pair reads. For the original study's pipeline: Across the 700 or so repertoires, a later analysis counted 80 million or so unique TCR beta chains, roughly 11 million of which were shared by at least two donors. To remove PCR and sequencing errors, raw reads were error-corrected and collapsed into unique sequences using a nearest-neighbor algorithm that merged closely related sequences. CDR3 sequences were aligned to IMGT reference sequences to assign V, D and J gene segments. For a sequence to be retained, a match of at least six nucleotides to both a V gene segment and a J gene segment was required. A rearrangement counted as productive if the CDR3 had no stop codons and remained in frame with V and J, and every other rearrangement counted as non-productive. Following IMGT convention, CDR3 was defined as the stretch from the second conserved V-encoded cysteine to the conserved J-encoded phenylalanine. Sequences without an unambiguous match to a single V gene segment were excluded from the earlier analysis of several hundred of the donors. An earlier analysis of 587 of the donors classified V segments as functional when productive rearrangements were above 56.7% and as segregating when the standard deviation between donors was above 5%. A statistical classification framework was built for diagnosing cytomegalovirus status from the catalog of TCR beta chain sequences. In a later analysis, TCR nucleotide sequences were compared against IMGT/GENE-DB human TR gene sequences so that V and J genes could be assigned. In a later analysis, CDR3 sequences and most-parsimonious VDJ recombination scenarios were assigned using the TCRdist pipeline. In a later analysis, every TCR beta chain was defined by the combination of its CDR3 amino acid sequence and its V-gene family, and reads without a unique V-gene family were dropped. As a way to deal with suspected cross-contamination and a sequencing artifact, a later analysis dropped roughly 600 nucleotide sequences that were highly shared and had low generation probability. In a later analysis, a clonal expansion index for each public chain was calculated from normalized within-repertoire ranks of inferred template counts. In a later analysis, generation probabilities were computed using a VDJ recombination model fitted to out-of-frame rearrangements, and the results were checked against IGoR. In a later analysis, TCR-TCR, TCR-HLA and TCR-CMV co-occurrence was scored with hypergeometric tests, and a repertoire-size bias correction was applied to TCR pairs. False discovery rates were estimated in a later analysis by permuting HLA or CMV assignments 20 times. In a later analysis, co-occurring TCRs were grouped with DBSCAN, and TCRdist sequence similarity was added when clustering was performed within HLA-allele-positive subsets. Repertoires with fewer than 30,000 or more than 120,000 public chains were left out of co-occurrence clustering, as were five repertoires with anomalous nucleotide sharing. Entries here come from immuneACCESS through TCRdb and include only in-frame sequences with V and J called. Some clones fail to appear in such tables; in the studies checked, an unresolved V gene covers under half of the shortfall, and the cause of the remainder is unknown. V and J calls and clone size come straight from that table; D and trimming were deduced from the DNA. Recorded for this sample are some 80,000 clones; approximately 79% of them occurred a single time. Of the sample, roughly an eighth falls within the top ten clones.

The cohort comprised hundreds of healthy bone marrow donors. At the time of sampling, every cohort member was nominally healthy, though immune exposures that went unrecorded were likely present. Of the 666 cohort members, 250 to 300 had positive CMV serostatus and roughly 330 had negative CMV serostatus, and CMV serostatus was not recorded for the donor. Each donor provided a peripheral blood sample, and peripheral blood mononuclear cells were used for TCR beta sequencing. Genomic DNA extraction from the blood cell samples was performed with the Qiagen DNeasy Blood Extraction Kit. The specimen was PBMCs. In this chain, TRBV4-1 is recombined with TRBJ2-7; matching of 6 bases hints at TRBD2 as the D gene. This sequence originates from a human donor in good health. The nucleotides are TGCGCCAGCAGCCAAGAGCGGGGAGAGCAGTACTTC. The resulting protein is CASSQERGEQYF.